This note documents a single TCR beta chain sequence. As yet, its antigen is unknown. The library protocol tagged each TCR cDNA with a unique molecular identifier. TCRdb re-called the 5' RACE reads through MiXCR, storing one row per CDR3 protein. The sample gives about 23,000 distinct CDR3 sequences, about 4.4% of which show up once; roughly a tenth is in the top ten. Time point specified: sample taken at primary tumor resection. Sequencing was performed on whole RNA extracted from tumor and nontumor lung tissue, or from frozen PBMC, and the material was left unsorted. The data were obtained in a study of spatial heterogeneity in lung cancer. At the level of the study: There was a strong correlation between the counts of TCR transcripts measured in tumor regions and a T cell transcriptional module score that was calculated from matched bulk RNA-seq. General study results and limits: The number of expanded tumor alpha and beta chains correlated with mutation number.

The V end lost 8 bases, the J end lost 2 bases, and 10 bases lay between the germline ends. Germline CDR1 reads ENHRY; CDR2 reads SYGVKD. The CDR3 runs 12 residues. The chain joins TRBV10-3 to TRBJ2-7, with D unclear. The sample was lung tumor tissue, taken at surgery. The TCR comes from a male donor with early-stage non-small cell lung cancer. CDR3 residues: CAIGGVTYEQYF. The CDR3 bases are TGTGCCATCGGTGGGGTCACCTACGAGCAGTACTTC.